This TCR beta chain was sequenced for a study of blood T cell repertoires in COVID-19. Overall study context: Material from acute and convalescent COVID-19 was sourced from the United States, Italy and Spain. Sources were T cells, B-cell-depleted T cells, or PBMCs; the material itself was cDNA or gDNA.

This CDR3 has 14 amino acids. Germline V lookup: CDR1 LNHDA, CDR2 SQIVND (reference sequence). Trimming stripped 3 bases from V and 7 bases from J, with 10 bases between. Generated by immunoSEQ multiplex PCR, the TCRdb table keeps only in-frame clones and is missing some. The sample has fewer than 300,000 clones; about 89% are singletons. The TCR was taken from a man in his forties who had recovered from COVID-19. This chain joins TRBV19 and TRBJ1-6, with a weak D call TRBD1 (6 bases). Material for sequencing was peripheral blood. The CDR3 protein is CASSINRDNSPLHF. CDR3 nucleotides: TGTGCCAGTAGTATCAACAGGGACAATTCACCCCTCCACTTT. Supplemented by reference TRBV19 and TRBJ1-6, the full variable domain reads DGGITQSPKYLFRKEGQNVTLSCEQNLNHDAMYWYRQDPGQGLRLIYYSQIVNDFQKGDIAEGYSVSREKKESFPLTVTSAQKNPTAFYLCASSINRDNSPLHFGNGTRLTVT.